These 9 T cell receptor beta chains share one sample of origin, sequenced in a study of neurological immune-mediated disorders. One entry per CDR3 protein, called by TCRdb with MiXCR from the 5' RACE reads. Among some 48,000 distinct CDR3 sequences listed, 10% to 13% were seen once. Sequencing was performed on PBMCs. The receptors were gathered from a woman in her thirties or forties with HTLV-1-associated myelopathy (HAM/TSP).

Written as DNA, the CDR3 is TGTGCCAGCTCAAGGGCAGAAATTACCTACGAGCAGTACTTC. Translated: CASSRAEITYEQYF. This chain uses TRBV18 with TRBJ2-7; D gene uncertain. Between the trimmed V and J ends, which lost 5 bases and 2 bases, there was a span of 13 bases. CDR1 is KGHSH and CDR2 is LQKENI in the germline V gene. The CDR3 loop spans 14 amino acids.

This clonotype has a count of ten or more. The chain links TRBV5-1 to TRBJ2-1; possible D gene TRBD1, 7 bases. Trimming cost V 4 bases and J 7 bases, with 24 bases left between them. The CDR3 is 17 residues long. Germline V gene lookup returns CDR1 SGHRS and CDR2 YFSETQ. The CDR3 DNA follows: TGCGCCAGCAGCCCGACGGGGGTAACAGGGGTGGGTAATGAGCAGTTCTTC. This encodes CASSPTGVTGVGNEQFF. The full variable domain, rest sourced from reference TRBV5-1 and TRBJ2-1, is KAGVTQTPRYLIKTRGQQVTLSCSPISGHRSVSWYQQTPGQGLQFLFEYFSETQRNKGNFPGRFSGRQFSNSRSEMNVSTLELGDSALYLCASSPTGVTGVGNEQFFGPGTRLTVL.

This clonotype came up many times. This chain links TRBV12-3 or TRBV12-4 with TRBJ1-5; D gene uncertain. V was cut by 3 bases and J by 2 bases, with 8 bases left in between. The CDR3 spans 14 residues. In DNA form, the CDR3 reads TGTGCCAGCAGTTTCGACACACGCAATCAGCCCCAGCATTTT. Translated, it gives CASSFDTRNQPQHF.

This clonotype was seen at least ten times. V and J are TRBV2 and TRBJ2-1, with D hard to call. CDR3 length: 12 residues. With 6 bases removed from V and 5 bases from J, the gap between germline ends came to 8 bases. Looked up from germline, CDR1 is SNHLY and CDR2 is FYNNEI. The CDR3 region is CASRERNNEQFF. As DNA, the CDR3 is TGTGCCAGCAGGGAAAGAAACAATGAGCAGTTCTTC.

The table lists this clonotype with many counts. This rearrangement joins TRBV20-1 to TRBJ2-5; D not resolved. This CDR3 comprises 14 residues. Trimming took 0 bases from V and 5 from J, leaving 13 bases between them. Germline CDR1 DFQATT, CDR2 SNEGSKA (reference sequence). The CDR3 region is CSARDRLPRETQYF. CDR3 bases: TGCAGTGCTAGAGATCGGCTCCCAAGGGAGACCCAGTACTTC.

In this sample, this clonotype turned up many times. The CDR3 nucleotides read TGCGCCAGCAGTCTTGCGGCTAGCGGGGGGGATTGCAAGTTCTTC. Its protein product is CASSLAASGGDCKFF. The chain couples TRBV5-1 to TRBJ2-1, with TRBD2 matching over 12 bases. The CDR3 runs to 15 residues. CDR1 and CDR2 from the germline V gene are SGHRS and YFSETQ. Losses at the gene ends were 5 bases for V and 14 bases for J; bases not matched to a gene: 14.

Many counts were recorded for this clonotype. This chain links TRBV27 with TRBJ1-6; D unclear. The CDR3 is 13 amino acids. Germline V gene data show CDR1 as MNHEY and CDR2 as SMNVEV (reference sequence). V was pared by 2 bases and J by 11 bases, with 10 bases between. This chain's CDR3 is CASSLSYGPPLHF. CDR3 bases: TGTGCCAGCAGTTTAAGCTACGGGCCACCCCTCCACTTT.

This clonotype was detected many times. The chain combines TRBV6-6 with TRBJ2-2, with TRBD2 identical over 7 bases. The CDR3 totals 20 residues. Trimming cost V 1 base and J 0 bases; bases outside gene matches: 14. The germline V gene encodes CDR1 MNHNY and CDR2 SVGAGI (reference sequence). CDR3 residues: CASSYYFDGSGRTNTGELFF. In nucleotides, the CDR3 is TGTGCCAGCAGTTACTATTTTGATGGTAGCGGGCGTACGAACACCGGGGAGCTGTTTTTT.

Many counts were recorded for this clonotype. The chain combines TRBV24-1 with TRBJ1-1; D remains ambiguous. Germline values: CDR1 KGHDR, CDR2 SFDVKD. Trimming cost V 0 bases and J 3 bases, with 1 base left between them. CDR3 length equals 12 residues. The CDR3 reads CATSDLDTEAFF. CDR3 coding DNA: TGTGCCACCAGTGATTTGGACACTGAAGCTTTCTTT.